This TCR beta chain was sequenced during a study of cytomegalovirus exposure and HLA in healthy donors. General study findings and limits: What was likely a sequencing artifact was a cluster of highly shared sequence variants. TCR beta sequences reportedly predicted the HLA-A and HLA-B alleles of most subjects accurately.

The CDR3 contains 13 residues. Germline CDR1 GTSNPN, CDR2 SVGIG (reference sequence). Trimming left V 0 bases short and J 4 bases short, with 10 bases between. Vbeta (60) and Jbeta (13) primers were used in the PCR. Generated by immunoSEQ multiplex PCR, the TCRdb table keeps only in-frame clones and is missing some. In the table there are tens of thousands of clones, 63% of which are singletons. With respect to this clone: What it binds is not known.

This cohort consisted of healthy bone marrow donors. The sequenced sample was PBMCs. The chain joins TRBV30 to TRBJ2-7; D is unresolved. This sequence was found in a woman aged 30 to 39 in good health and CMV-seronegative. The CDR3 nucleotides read TGTGCCTGGAGTGTTTCGACCGGGTACGAGCAGTACTTC. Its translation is CAWSVSTGYEQYF.